This T cell receptor (beta chain) is from a study of blood T cell repertoires in COVID-19. On the study more broadly: Acute and convalescent COVID-19 samples came from the United States, Italy and Spain. In each case, the material was cDNA or gDNA derived from T cells, B-cell-depleted T cells, or PBMCs.

In the source study's methods: Reference gene primer amplification gave nucleated cell count estimates. Clones were read by immunoSEQ multiplex PCR, and TCRdb kept only the in-frame ones, dropping some. The DNA was the basis for D and trimming; V, J and clone size are from that table. Of roughly 410,000 clones listed, about 88% are singletons. It was during active infection that Seattle patients were enrolled and then longitudinally followed. Trimming removed 4 bases from V and 2 bases from J, with 15 bases in between. This CDR3 region has 15 residues. CDR1 is GTSNPN, CDR2 SVGIG, per germline (reference sequence). This clone came up once.

The specimen sequenced was peripheral blood. This rearrangement joins TRBV30 to TRBJ2-1; maybe TRBD2 (6 bases). The receptor was derived from a woman aged 40-49 years with COVID-19, enrolled during active disease. In DNA, the CDR3 is TGTGCCTGGACCCCGGAGGGGAAGGCCTACAATGAGCAGTTCTTC. It specifies CAWTPEGKAYNEQFF.